This TCR beta chain was identified in a study of vaccination effects on CD4 cells after COVID-19. Trimming took off 6 bases at V and 0 bases at J, with 8 bases between the two ends. This CDR3 contains 13 residues. The V gene's germline CDR1 is MNHNY and CDR2 SVGAGI (reference sequence). The ViraFEST assay expanded antigen-specific CD4+ T cells with viral peptide pools before sequencing. At the end of less than 12 days of culture, CD4+ T cells were isolated. Two-dose vaccination with either BNT162b2 or mRNA-1273 was given to the participants. Assay used: immunoSEQ multiplex PCR; TCRdb lists only in-frame clones, some missing. The table records about 69,000 clones, roughly 80% of them present only once. In regard to this clone: Its antigen is unknown.

The sample consisted of CD4+ T cells from PBMCs cultured with HCoV-OC43 spike peptides, taken after COVID-19 vaccination. As to subset: HCoV-OC43 spike overlapping peptide pool stimulation. This TCR came from a human donor who received a COVID-19 vaccine. The chain has TRBV6-6 and TRBJ1-2, with D possibly TRBD1 on 5 matching bases. CDR3 nucleotides: TGTGCCAGCAGCCAACAGGCTAACTATGGCTACACCTTC. This sequence encodes CASSQQANYGYTF.